This T cell receptor (beta chain) was obtained from a study of HIV-infected children after antiretroviral therapy interruption. The overall study: Interruption-arm sampling covered weeks 0, 12, interruption end (24 or 48), and about 3 years post-study.

This sample's treatment: PENTA 11 planned treatment interruption arm or continuous ART arm. The TCR library was built from RNA with a 3' RACE protocol and unique molecular identifiers. MiXCR was run by TCRdb on the 3' RACE reads, yielding one entry per CDR3 protein. Here the sample spans about 89,000 distinct CDR3 sequences, less than 7% being singletons. Per the germline V gene, CDR1 is MNHEY and CDR2 is SVGEGT. CDR3 length: 13 residues. Trimming left V 2 bases short and J 6 bases short, with 8 bases between. The chain uses TRBV6-2 or TRBV6-3 and TRBJ2-1; D gene uncertain. The receptor was derived from a pool of human donors with HIV. The starting material was CD45RA+ CD4+ T cells from PBMCs, pooled from several time points, obtained from a donor given antiretroviral therapy, either interrupted or continuous. The subset denotes: naive CD4+ CD45RA+ CD45RO- T cells. CDR3 in DNA: TGTGCCAGCAGTTACCCCTCACGCAATGAGCAGTTCTTC. The encoded protein is CASSYPSRNEQFF.